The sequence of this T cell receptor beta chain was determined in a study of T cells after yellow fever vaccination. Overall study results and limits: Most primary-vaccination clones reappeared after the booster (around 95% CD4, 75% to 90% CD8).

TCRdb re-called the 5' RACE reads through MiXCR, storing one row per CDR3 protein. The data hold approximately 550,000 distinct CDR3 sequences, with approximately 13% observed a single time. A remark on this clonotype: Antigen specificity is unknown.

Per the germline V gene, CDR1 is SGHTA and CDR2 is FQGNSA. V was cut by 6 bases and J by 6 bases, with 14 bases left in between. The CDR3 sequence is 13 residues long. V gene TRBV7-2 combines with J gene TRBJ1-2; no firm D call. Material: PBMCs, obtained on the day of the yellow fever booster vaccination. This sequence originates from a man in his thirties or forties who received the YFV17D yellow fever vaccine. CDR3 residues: CASRQKRGDGYTF. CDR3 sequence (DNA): TGTGCCAGCAGGCAAAAACGGGGTGATGGCTACACCTTC.